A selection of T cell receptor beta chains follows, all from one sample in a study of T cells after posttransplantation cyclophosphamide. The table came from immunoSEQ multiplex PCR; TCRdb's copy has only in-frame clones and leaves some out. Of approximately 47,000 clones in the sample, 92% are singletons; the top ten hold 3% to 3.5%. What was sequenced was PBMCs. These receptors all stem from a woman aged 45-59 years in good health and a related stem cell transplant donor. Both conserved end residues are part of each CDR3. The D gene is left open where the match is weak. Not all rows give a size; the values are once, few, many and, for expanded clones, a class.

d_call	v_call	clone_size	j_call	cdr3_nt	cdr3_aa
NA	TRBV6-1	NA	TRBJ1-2	TGTGCCAGCAGTGAAGGCACAAACTATGGCTACACCTTC	CASSEGTNYGYTF
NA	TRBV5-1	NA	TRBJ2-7	TGCGCCAGCAGCTTGGGGGGCGGGGAGAGCTCCTACGAGCAGTACTTC	CASSLGGGESSYEQYF
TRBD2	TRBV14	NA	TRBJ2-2	TGTGCCAGCAGCCAAGGCAGACTAGCGGGAATCACCGGGGAGCTGTTTTTT	CASSQGRLAGITGELFF
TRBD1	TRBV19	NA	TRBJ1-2	TGTGCCACCATGCAGCCGGGACAGGTCTATGGCTACACCTTC	CATMQPGQVYGYTF
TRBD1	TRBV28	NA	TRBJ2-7	TGTGCCAGCAGTTTTCTGGGACAGGGGCCCTACGAGCAGTACTTC	CASSFLGQGPYEQYF
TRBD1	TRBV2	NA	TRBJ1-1	TGTGCCAGCAGTCTTCGGGACAGGGGGCCTTTCTTT	CASSLRDRGPFF
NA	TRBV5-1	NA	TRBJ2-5	TGCGCCAGCCAACTACAGGGTCAAGAGACCCAGTACTTC	CASQLQGQETQYF
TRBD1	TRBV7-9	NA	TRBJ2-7	TGTGCCAGCAGCCCTCAGGGGGCCCCCGGCGAGCAGTACTTC	CASSPQGAPGEQYF
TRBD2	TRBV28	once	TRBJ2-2	TGTGCCAGCAGACTCTTCGCGGGAGAGACCGGGGAGCTGTTTTTT	CASRLFAGETGELFF
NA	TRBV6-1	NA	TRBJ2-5	TGTGCCAGCCGGCCAGGGGTAGAGACCCAGTACTTC	CASRPGVETQYF
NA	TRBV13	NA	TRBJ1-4	TGTGCCAGCAGCCAAGCTGGGGGGGATAATGAAAAACTGTTTTTT	CASSQAGGDNEKLFF
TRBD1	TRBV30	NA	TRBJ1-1	TGTGCCTGGAGGTACCTGGACAGGGTGAACACTGAAGCTTTCTTT	CAWRYLDRVNTEAFF
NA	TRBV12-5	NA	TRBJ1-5	TGTGCTAGTGGTCTGGGACACCCCCAGCATTTT	CASGLGHPQHF
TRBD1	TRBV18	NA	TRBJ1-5	TGTGCCAGCTCATCTGCCCGACAGGGTTTGAGCAATCAGCCCCAGCATTTT	CASSSARQGLSNQPQHF
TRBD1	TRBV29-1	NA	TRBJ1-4	TGCAGCGTTGTGGAGTGGCCAGGGGGCGTTGAAAAACTGTTTTTT	CSVVEWPGGVEKLFF
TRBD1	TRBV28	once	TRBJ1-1	TGTGCCAGCAGTCCGACAGGGATGAACACTGAAGCTTTCTTT	CASSPTGMNTEAFF
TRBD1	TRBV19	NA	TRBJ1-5	TGTGCCAGTACCGCCTCCGGGACAGGGATCAATCAGCCCCAGCATTTT	CASTASGTGINQPQHF
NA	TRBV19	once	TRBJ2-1	TGTGCCAGTAGTAATTTGGAGGGACAGAGATATGAGCAGTTCTTC	CASSNLEGQRYEQFF
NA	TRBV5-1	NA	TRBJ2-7	TGCGCCAGCAGCTTGGGTGGTCAGGGCTACGAGCAGTACTTC	CASSLGGQGYEQYF
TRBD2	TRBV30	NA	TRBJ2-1	TGTGCCTGGAGTCCACTAGCGAGGAATGAGCAGTTCTTC	CAWSPLARNEQFF
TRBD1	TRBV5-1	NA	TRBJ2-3	TGCGCCAGCAGCTCCAGGGGGACCGTCCCCGATACGCAGTATTTT	CASSSRGTVPDTQYF
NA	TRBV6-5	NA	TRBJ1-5	TGTGCCAGCGCGGTGGGGGCCTCAGGGAATCAGCCCCAGCATTTT	CASAVGASGNQPQHF
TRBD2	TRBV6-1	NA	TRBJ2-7	TGTGCCAGCAGTGCCGCTAGCGGGGGCCACTCCTACGAGCAGTACTTC	CASSAASGGHSYEQYF
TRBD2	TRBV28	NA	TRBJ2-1	TGTGCCAGCACTCTAGCGGGAGTGGTGTACAATGAGCAGTTCTTC	CASTLAGVVYNEQFF
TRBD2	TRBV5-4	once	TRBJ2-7	TGTGCCAGCAGCCTGGGACTAGTATCCTACGAGCAGTACTTC	CASSLGLVSYEQYF
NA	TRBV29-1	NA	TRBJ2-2	TGCAGCGTGGGAGTGGGCGGGGAGCTGTTTTTT	CSVGVGGELFF
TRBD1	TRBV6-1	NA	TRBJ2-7	TGTGCCAGCAGTGTAACGGGACAGGGGAGCGAGCAGTACTTC	CASSVTGQGSEQYF